A selection of T cell receptor beta chains follows, all from one sample in a study of T cell repertoires in ileal Crohn's disease. Generated by immunoSEQ multiplex PCR, the TCRdb table keeps only in-frame clones and is missing some. This table has thousands of clones, around 80% appearing once. The specimen sequenced was ileal tissue. The receptors originated from an adult with Crohn's disease. Each CDR3 is given with its conserved first and last residue. Each record gives: J gene, V gene, CDR3 protein.

j_gene: TRBJ2-7
v_gene: TRBV27
CDR3aa: CASSLKQGFSKGYEQYF

j_gene: TRBJ2-3
v_gene: TRBV27
CDR3aa: CASSSRSGHGTDTQYF

j_gene: TRBJ1-1
v_gene: TRBV19
CDR3aa: CASSITRHPNTEAFF

j_gene: TRBJ1-5
v_gene: TRBV29-1
CDR3aa: CSVDRRADQPQHF

j_gene: TRBJ1-2
v_gene: TRBV30
CDR3aa: CAWGTGAGYTF

j_gene: TRBJ2-7
v_gene: TRBV9
CDR3aa: CASSAGDRASVQYF

j_gene: TRBJ2-1
v_gene: TRBV19
CDR3aa: CASSLQGRVAGVWDNEQFF

j_gene: TRBJ2-1
v_gene: TRBV29-1
CDR3aa: CSVESPNEQFF

j_gene: TRBJ1-4
v_gene: TRBV5-1
CDR3aa: CASSLRADEKLFF

j_gene: TRBJ1-2
v_gene: TRBV27
CDR3aa: CASSFWPNYGYTF

j_gene: TRBJ2-2
v_gene: TRBV6-5
CDR3aa: CAIRTGLAGELFF

j_gene: TRBJ2-7
v_gene: TRBV5-5
CDR3aa: CASSSGTSGTYEQYF

j_gene: TRBJ1-4
v_gene: TRBV6-6
CDR3aa: CASSYAGSNEKLFF

j_gene: TRBJ2-6
v_gene: TRBV30
CDR3aa: CAWTPDSSGANVLTF

j_gene: TRBJ1-5
v_gene: TRBV11-2
CDR3aa: CASSSQGASDNQPQHF

j_gene: TRBJ1-3
v_gene: TRBV7-8
CDR3aa: CASSRPGAWSYSGNTIYF

j_gene: TRBJ1-5
v_gene: TRBV7-2
CDR3aa: CASSSLMGVDQPQHF

j_gene: TRBJ2-7
v_gene: TRBV7-9
CDR3aa: CASSFPGTPEDEQYF

j_gene: TRBJ2-7
v_gene: TRBV7-2
CDR3aa: CASSVGTGRNDEQYF

j_gene: TRBJ1-2
v_gene: TRBV2
CDR3aa: CASSRTGANYGYTF

j_gene: TRBJ2-4
v_gene: TRBV19
CDR3aa: CASMGTSGSAGNIQYF

j_gene: TRBJ1-2
v_gene: TRBV5-1
CDR3aa: CASSRERQGTGYTF

j_gene: TRBJ1-2
v_gene: TRBV29-1
CDR3aa: CSVSGITYGYTF

j_gene: TRBJ2-5
v_gene: TRBV7-9
CDR3aa: CASSSLPGSRVQESQYF

j_gene: TRBJ2-7
v_gene: TRBV5-6
CDR3aa: CASSSISDVAYEQYF

j_gene: TRBJ2-3
v_gene: TRBV6-4
CDR3aa: CASSEGGTSTDTQYF

j_gene: TRBJ1-4
v_gene: TRBV5-1
CDR3aa: CASSPGQGNEKLFF

j_gene: TRBJ1-2
v_gene: TRBV30
CDR3aa: CAWSKTPHLGYGYTF

j_gene: TRBJ2-1
v_gene: TRBV19
CDR3aa: CASSRLPAEQFF

j_gene: TRBJ2-7
v_gene: TRBV19
CDR3aa: CASSLQGAGSYEQYF

j_gene: TRBJ2-7
v_gene: TRBV7-2
CDR3aa: CASSPRGGRYYEQYF

j_gene: TRBJ2-1
v_gene: TRBV28
CDR3aa: CASTPDYLFSNEQFF

j_gene: TRBJ2-7
v_gene: TRBV18
CDR3aa: CASTTGTVFYEQYF

j_gene: TRBJ2-2
v_gene: TRBV27
CDR3aa: CASSEPRTSGDHTGELFF

j_gene: TRBJ2-3
v_gene: TRBV5-1
CDR3aa: CASSLAVADTQYF

j_gene: TRBJ2-7
v_gene: TRBV7-8
CDR3aa: CASSLSGYGAEQYF

j_gene: TRBJ2-7
v_gene: TRBV7-8
CDR3aa: CASSFGPTSPPREQYF

j_gene: TRBJ2-2
v_gene: TRBV7-4
CDR3aa: CASSLDSGSGELFF

j_gene: TRBJ2-4
v_gene: TRBV28
CDR3aa: CASSSGLTTLRAQGGDIQYF

j_gene: TRBJ2-5
v_gene: TRBV29-1
CDR3aa: CSVEDGIQETQYF

j_gene: TRBJ1-1
v_gene: TRBV9
CDR3aa: CASSENPDSGNTEAFF

j_gene: TRBJ2-1
v_gene: TRBV21-1
CDR3aa: CARYVGERLSNEQFF

j_gene: TRBJ2-1
v_gene: TRBV19
CDR3aa: CASSISTGRVEFF

j_gene: TRBJ1-2
v_gene: TRBV11-2
CDR3aa: CASSLGRDNYGYTF

j_gene: TRBJ2-1
v_gene: TRBV20-1
CDR3aa: CSARLAGEQFF

j_gene: TRBJ2-5
v_gene: TRBV7-2
CDR3aa: CASSSVLQETQYF